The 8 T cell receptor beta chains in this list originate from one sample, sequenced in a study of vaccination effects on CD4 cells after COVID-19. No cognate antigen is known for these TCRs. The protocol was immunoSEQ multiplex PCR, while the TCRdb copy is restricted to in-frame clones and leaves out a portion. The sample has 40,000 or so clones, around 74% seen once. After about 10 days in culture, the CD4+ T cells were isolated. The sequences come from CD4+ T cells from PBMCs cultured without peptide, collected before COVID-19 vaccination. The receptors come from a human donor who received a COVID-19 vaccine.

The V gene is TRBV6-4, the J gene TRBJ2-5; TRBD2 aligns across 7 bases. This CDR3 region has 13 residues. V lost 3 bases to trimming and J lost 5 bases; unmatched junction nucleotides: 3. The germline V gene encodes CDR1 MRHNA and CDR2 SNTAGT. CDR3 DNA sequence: TGTGCCAGCAGTGAAATCGGGGGGGAGACCCAGTACTTC. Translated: CASSEIGGETQYF.

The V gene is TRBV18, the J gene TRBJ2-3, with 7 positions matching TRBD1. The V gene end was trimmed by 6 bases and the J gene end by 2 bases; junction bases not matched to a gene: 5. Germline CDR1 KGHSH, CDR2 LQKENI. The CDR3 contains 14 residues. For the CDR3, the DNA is TGTGCCAGCTCGGAACAGGGGTCCACAGATACGCAGTATTTT. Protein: CASSEQGSTDTQYF.

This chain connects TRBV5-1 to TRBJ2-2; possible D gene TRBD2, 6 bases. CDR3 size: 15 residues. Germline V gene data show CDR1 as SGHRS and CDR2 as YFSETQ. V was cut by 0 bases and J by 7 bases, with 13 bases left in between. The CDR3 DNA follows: TGCGCCAGCAGCTTGGCGGGAGAAAGTGGCGGGGAGCTGTTTTTT. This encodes CASSLAGESGGELFF. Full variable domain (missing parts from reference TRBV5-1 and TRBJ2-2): KAGVTQTPRYLIKTRGQQVTLSCSPISGHRSVSWYQQTPGQGLQFLFEYFSETQRNKGNFPGRFSGRQFSNSRSEMNVSTLELGDSALYLCASSLAGESGGELFFGEGSRLTVL.

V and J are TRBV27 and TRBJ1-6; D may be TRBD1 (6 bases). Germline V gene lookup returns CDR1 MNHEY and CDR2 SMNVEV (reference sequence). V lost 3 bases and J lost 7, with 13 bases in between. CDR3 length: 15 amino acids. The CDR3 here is CASSFLRGDNSPLHF. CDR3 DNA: TGTGCCAGCAGTTTCCTCAGGGGTGACAATTCACCCCTCCACTTT.

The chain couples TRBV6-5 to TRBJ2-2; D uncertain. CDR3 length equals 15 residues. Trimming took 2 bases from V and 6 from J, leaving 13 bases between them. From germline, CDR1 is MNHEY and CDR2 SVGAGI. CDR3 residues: CASSYRATASGELFF. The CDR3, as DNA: TGTGCCAGCAGTTACCGGGCTACAGCGTCCGGGGAGCTGTTTTTT.

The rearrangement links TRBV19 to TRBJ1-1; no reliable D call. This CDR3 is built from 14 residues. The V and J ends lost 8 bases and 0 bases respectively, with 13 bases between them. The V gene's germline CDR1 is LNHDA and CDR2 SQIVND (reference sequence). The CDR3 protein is CASGYGSLNTEAFF. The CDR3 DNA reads TGTGCCAGTGGCTACGGGTCGTTGAACACTGAAGCTTTCTTT.

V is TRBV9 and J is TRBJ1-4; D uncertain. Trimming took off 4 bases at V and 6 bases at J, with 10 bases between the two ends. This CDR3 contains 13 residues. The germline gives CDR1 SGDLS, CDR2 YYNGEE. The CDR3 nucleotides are TGTGCCAGCAGCTCCCGACCGGATGAAAAACTGTTTTTT. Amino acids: CASSSRPDEKLFF.

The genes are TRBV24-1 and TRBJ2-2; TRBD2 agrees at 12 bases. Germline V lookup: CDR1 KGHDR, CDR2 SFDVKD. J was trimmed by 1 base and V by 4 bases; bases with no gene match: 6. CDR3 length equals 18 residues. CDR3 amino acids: CATSDPSGRAGNTGELFF. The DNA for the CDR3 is TGTGCCACCAGTGACCCTAGCGGGAGGGCCGGGAACACCGGGGAGCTGTTTTTT.